Below are 3 T cell receptor beta chains sequenced from a single sample in a study of blood T cell repertoires in COVID-19. Profiling relied on immunoSEQ multiplex PCR, and the TCRdb table lists in-frame clones only, not all of them. The sample holds around 370,000 clones, 85% to 90% seen once. Sequenced sample: peripheral blood. The source is a man between 18 and 35 years old with active or convalescent COVID-19.

The CDR3 coding sequence is TGTGCCAGCAGCTTAGCCCAGGGGGATGAGCAGTTCTTC. Its translation is CASSLAQGDEQFF. The rearrangement joins TRBV7-2 to TRBJ2-1; 7 nucleotides match TRBD1. Per the germline V gene, CDR1 is SGHTA and CDR2 is FQGNSA. V gave up 0 bases and J gave up 8 bases; unmatched junction bases: 1. The CDR3 covers 13 residues.

The chain is built from TRBV5-1 and TRBJ2-2; perhaps TRBD2 as D (5 bases). This CDR3 region has 16 residues. Germline CDR1 is SGHRS and CDR2 is YFSETQ. V was clipped by 2 bases and J by 6 bases, with 17 bases between them. The CDR3 nucleotides are TGCGCCAGCAGCTTCGGACCTTTCGGGATCGCCGGGGAGCTGTTTTTT. Translated, it gives CASSFGPFGIAGELFF.

The chain couples TRBV28 to TRBJ2-1; 7 bases are a match to TRBD2. CDR3 length equals 14 residues. With V trimmed by 10 bases and J by 0 bases, 6 bases remained unmatched. Looked up from germline, CDR1 is MDHEN and CDR2 is SYDVKM. CDR3 coding DNA: TGTGCCACCCTAAGCGGGGTCTCCTACAATGAGCAGTTCTTC. As protein: CATLSGVSYNEQFF. The full variable domain, completed using reference TRBV28 and TRBJ2-1, is DVKVTQSSRYLVKRTGEKVFLECVQDMDHENMFWYRQDPGLGLRLIYFSYDVKMKEKGDIPEGYSVSREKKERFSLILESASTNQTSMYLCATLSGVSYNEQFFGPGTRLTVL.